What follows are 5 T cell receptor beta chains derived from one specimen sequenced in a study of early T cells in non-severe SARS-CoV-2 infection. TCRdb passed the 5' RACE reads through MiXCR, listing each CDR3 protein once. The sample has roughly 63,000 distinct CDR3 sequences; around 11% are singletons. This sample comprised whole blood, obtained at baseline. All receptors derive from an adult who was a healthcare worker with PCR-confirmed SARS-CoV-2 infection or an uninfected control (not recorded which). The donor label of this sample is uncertain.

V gene TRBV12-3 or TRBV12-4 combines with J gene TRBJ2-3; 10 bases map to TRBD1. The CDR3 is 17 amino acids. The junction had 11 bases not matched to a gene; V was cut back by 1 base and J by 7 bases. The CDR3 is CASSLESATGGAHTQYF. The CDR3, as DNA: TGTGCCAGCAGTTTAGAGTCGGCGACAGGGGGCGCGCATACGCAGTATTTT.

The chain carries TRBV6-5 and TRBJ2-3; 10 bases match TRBD2. CDR1 and CDR2 (germline): MNHEY, SVGAGI. Trimming at V came to 0 bases and at J to 5 bases, leaving 5 bases not matched to a gene. The CDR3 is 16 amino acids. This chain's CDR3 is CASSYSAGGRLDTQYF. CDR3 nucleotides: TGTGCCAGCAGTTACTCAGCGGGGGGGCGCTTAGATACGCAGTATTTT.

In its sample, this clonotype was seen many times. The chain has TRBV3-1 and TRBJ1-1; D is unresolved. Germline lookup yields CDR1 LGHDT and CDR2 YNNKEL (reference sequence). The CDR3 spans 12 residues. Trimming shortened V by 4 bases and J by 6 bases, and 9 bases separated the two germline ends. CDR3 sequence (DNA): TGTGCCAGCAGCCCCAGCCGGGCTGAAGCTTTCTTT. Amino acids: CASSPSRAEAFF.

As regards this clonotype: A read error may produce the germline difference seen at one junction end. The J gene is TRBJ2-3, the V gene TRBV28; either TRBD1 or TRBD2 may fit D (5 bases each). CDR3 length: 17 amino acids. Per germline, CDR1 MDHEN and CDR2 SYDVKM. CDR3 nucleotides: TGTGCCAGCATTTTATCCAGGATCGGGGCAAAAGATGATACGCAGTATTTT. Its translation: CASILSRIGAKDDTQYF.

The V and J genes are TRBV5-6 and TRBJ1-1; D perhaps matches TRBD1 (6 bases). From germline, CDR1 is SGHDT and CDR2 YYEEEE. V gave up 4 bases and J gave up 2 bases, with 15 bases separating them. The CDR3 length is 15 residues. The CDR3 loop is CASSIQGSINTEAFF. The CDR3 nucleotides are TGTGCCAGCAGCATACAGGGTAGTATTAACACTGAAGCTTTCTTT.